One and the same sample provided the 27 T cell receptor beta chains below, sequenced in a study of identical twins. MiXCR was run by TCRdb on the 5' RACE reads, yielding one entry per CDR3 protein. This table has under 900,000 distinct CDR3 sequences, roughly 18% appearing once. The data also belong to a second study, concerning T cells expressing NK-cell markers.

The sample comprised PBMCs. These receptors were taken from a young woman in good health.

This chain links TRBV20-1 with TRBJ1-3; 11 nucleotides line up with TRBD1. The CDR3 sequence is 14 residues long. Germline CDR1 reads DFQATT; CDR2 reads SNEGSKA (reference sequence). With V trimmed by 3 bases and J by 9 bases, 7 bases remained unmatched. The CDR3 DNA sequence: TGCAGTGCTAGTGGCGGACAGGGGGCAACCACCATATATTTT. The encoded protein is CSASGGQGATTIYF.

The rearrangement joins TRBV4-2 to TRBJ2-5; perhaps TRBD1 as D (6 bases). In germline, CDR1 is LGHNA, CDR2 YNFKEQ. The CDR3 has 14 amino acids. V lost 4 bases, J lost 2 bases, and 11 bases lay in between. The CDR3 loop is CASSPSQGQETQYF. The DNA of the CDR3 is TGTGCCAGCAGCCCAAGCCAGGGGCAAGAGACCCAGTACTTC.

The CDR3 DNA sequence: TGTGCCAGCAGTTTGCGACCCCAGCGGGGCACAGATACGCAGTATTTT. Protein product: CASSLRPQRGTDTQYF. The chain couples TRBV27 to TRBJ2-3, with a possible D match to TRBD2 (6 bases). Germline loops: CDR1 MNHEY, CDR2 SMNVEV (reference sequence). The V end lost 3 bases, the J end lost 1 base, and 14 bases lay between the germline ends. This CDR3 contains 16 residues.

The chain recombines TRBV11-2 with TRBJ1-2; 7 bases line up with TRBD1. The CDR3 loop spans 13 amino acids. The J segment lost 6 bases and the V segment lost 5 bases, leaving 6 bases of the junction unmatched. Germline loops: CDR1 SGHAT, CDR2 FQNNGV. CDR3 residues: CASSIYRGHGYTF. In DNA form, the CDR3 reads TGTGCCAGCAGCATCTACAGGGGACATGGCTACACCTTC.

This chain connects TRBV12-3 or TRBV12-4 to TRBJ2-1, with D hard to call. V shed 6 bases and J shed 7 bases, with 7 bases lying between them. The CDR3 contains 11 residues. DNA for the CDR3: TGTGCCAGCAGAGAGGCTAATGAGCAGTTCTTC. This sequence encodes CASREANEQFF.

The chain joins TRBV5-1 to TRBJ1-1, with 10 nucleotides matching TRBD1. J gave up 0 bases and V 5 bases, and 7 bases lay outside the gene matches. This CDR3 has 16 residues. Germline assignment: CDR1 SGHRS and CDR2 YFSETQ. The CDR3 DNA reads as TGCGCCAGCAGACAAGGGACAGGGGCGATGAACACTGAAGCTTTCTTT. Translated: CASRQGTGAMNTEAFF.

CDR3: CASTSGGLGTNNSPLHF. CDR3 nucleotide sequence: TGTGCCAGCACCTCTGGGGGATTGGGGACGAACAATTCACCCCTCCACTTT. The V call is TRBV5-6, the J call TRBJ1-6; the D gene is possibly TRBD1 (5 bases). CDR1 is SGHDT and CDR2 is YYEEEE in the germline V gene. V lost 6 bases and J 7 bases, leaving 23 bases between the germline ends. The CDR3 runs to 17 residues.

This clonotype was seen more than once but under ten times. The rearrangement joins TRBV5-1 to TRBJ2-1, with D perhaps TRBD2 (6 bases). V lost 0 bases and J lost 9, with 19 bases in between. This CDR3 region has 16 residues. The germline V gene encodes CDR1 SGHRS and CDR2 YFSETQ. Here the CDR3 reads CASSLASGSGGGEQFF. CDR3 coding DNA: TGCGCCAGCAGCTTGGCCAGCGGGTCCGGTGGTGGTGAGCAGTTCTTC. The full variable domain, rest sourced from reference TRBV5-1 and TRBJ2-1, is KAGVTQTPRYLIKTRGQQVTLSCSPISGHRSVSWYQQTPGQGLQFLFEYFSETQRNKGNFPGRFSGRQFSNSRSEMNVSTLELGDSALYLCASSLASGSGGGEQFFGPGTRLTVL.

CDR3 DNA sequence: TGCAGTGTATATGGAGGATTTAACACTGAAGCTTTCTTT. Translating gives CSVYGGFNTEAFF. The V call is TRBV20-1, the J call TRBJ1-1; D not certain. V shed 7 bases and J shed 2 bases, with 14 bases lying between them. The germline gives CDR1 DFQATT, CDR2 SNEGSKA (reference sequence). The CDR3 sequence is 13 residues long.

This clonotype has ten or more counts. V gene TRBV20-1 combines with J gene TRBJ2-7, with D hard to call. This CDR3 contains 14 residues. V lost 3 bases to trimming and J lost 4 bases, with 16 bases between them. Germline assignment: CDR1 DFQATT and CDR2 SNEGSKA (reference sequence). The CDR3 coding sequence is TGCAGTGCTAGTTGGGGATCCATTCTGTACGAGCAGTACTTC. This codes for CSASWGSILYEQYF.

This clonotype appeared a few times. The genes are TRBV6-5 and TRBJ1-2; no definite D call. This CDR3 region has 13 residues. V lost 0 bases to trimming and J lost 5 bases, with 7 bases between them. Germline V gives CDR1 MNHEY, CDR2 SVGAGI. The CDR3, as DNA: TGTGCCAGCAGTTACTCGAGAGGGTATGGCTACACCTTC. It yields the protein CASSYSRGYGYTF.

This clonotype was seen a few times. V gene TRBV5-1 combines with J gene TRBJ2-7, with TRBD1 matching 7 bases. V dropped 6 bases and J dropped 2; count of bases not matched to a gene: 5. The CDR3 consists of 13 residues. Germline CDR1 and CDR2: SGHRS and YFSETQ. The CDR3 region has the DNA TGCGCCAGCAAACCCGGGACAGCCTACGAGCAGTACTTC. Translating it yields CASKPGTAYEQYF.

This chain uses TRBV5-5 with TRBJ2-5; 10 bases match TRBD2. Germline V lookup: CDR1 SGHKS, CDR2 YYEKEE (reference sequence). After removal of 1 base from V and 5 bases from J, the junction contained 5 bases not matched to a gene. The CDR3 covers 15 residues. The CDR3 DNA follows: TGTGCCAGCAGCTTGACTAGCGGGGCTCTGGAGACCCAGTACTTC. Translation: CASSLTSGALETQYF. Filled out from reference TRBV5-5 and TRBJ2-5, the complete variable domain reads DAGVTQSPTHLIKTRGQQVTLRCSPISGHKSVSWYQQVLGQGPQFIFQYYEKEERGRGNFPDRFSARQFPNYSSELNVNALLLGDSALYLCASSLTSGALETQYFGPGTRLLVL.

This CDR3 is CSAAGKETQYF. The CDR3 nucleotides read TGCAGCGCCGCAGGGAAAGAGACCCAGTACTTC. The J gene is TRBJ2-5, the V gene TRBV29-1; D may be TRBD1 (5 bases). V gave up 7 bases and J gave up 3 bases, with 9 bases separating them. The CDR3 is 11 residues long. Germline assignment: CDR1 SQVTM and CDR2 ANQGSEA.

The genes are TRBV3-1 and TRBJ2-7, with D possibly TRBD2 on 5 matching bases. Trimming stripped 0 bases from V and 5 bases from J, with 14 bases between. CDR3 length: 15 amino acids. Germline CDR1 is LGHDT and CDR2 is YNNKEL (reference sequence). The CDR3 region is CASSQEGSGLNEQYF. The CDR3 DNA sequence: TGTGCCAGCAGCCAAGAGGGAAGCGGCCTCAACGAGCAGTACTTC.

The gene calls are TRBV12-3 or TRBV12-4 and TRBJ2-3, with D possibly TRBD2 on 5 matching bases. The length of the CDR3 is 18 residues. Trimming stripped 2 bases from V and 7 bases from J, with 25 bases between. As DNA, the CDR3 is TGTGCCAGCAGTTTACTAGCCTGGCCCCCCCGGGGAAATCATACGCAGTATTTT. Translated, it gives CASSLLAWPPRGNHTQYF.

The V and J genes are TRBV20-1 and TRBJ2-7, with TRBD1 matching over 8 bases. Trimming at V came to 5 bases and at J to 4 bases, leaving 10 bases not matched to a gene. CDR1 is DFQATT and CDR2 is SNEGSKA in the germline V gene (reference sequence). There are 14 residues in the CDR3. The CDR3 nucleotides are TGCAGTGCTCCTGGCCGGGACAGGACGTACGAGCAGTACTTC. This gives the protein CSAPGRDRTYEQYF.

The V call is TRBV5-1, the J call TRBJ2-2, with unresolved D. The germline gives CDR1 SGHRS, CDR2 YFSETQ. The CDR3 extends over 15 amino acids. V gave up 0 bases and J gave up 0 bases, with 6 bases separating them. This chain's CDR3 is CASSLVASNTGELFF. DNA for the CDR3: TGCGCCAGCAGCTTGGTAGCATCGAACACCGGGGAGCTGTTTTTT.

This clonotype has a handful of counts. V is TRBV5-5 and J is TRBJ2-1; 7 bases agree with TRBD2. The CDR3 has 15 residues. Germline V lookup: CDR1 SGHKS, CDR2 YYEKEE (reference sequence). J was trimmed by 2 bases and V by 0 bases; bases with no gene match: 2. CDR3 nucleotides: TGTGCCAGCAGCTTGGCCCGGGGGGCCTACAATGAGCAGTTCTTC. It is translated as CASSLARGAYNEQFF.

CDR3 bases: TGTGCCAGCAGGGGCGGTGACTCCTACAATGAGCAGTTCTTC. Translating it yields CASRGGDSYNEQFF. This rearrangement joins TRBV7-9 to TRBJ2-1; unclear D gene. The CDR3 length is 14 residues. Germline CDR1 reads SEHNR; CDR2 reads FQNEAQ (reference sequence). V was shortened by 6 bases and J by 0 bases, with 9 bases between the two germline ends.

A few counts support this clonotype. The chain recombines TRBV10-3 with TRBJ2-1; TRBD2 agrees at 9 bases. Germline V gene lookup returns CDR1 ENHRY and CDR2 SYGVKD. The CDR3 is made up of 14 amino acids. Trimming took 11 bases from V and 9 from J; bases not matched to a gene: 14. The chain's CDR3 is CASSGAGGPSEQFF. The CDR3 region has the DNA TGTGCCTCCAGCGGGGCGGGGGGGCCCAGTGAGCAGTTCTTC.

This clonotype was picked up a small number of times. The V call is TRBV20-1, the J call TRBJ1-1; the D gene is possibly TRBD1 (6 bases). Per the germline V gene, CDR1 is DFQATT and CDR2 is SNEGSKA (reference sequence). There are 13 residues in the CDR3. V lost 5 bases and J lost 3, with 13 bases in between. This chain's CDR3 is CSASTGIHTEAFF. The CDR3 DNA reads as TGCAGTGCTTCAACAGGGATTCACACTGAAGCTTTCTTT.

This clonotype was recorded a few times. The V gene is TRBV7-2, the J gene TRBJ1-5; D is unclear. With 1 base removed from V and 0 bases from J, the gap between germline ends came to 10 bases. From germline, CDR1 is SGHTA and CDR2 FQGNSA. This CDR3 has 16 amino acids. As DNA, the CDR3 is TGTGCCAGCAGCTTAGTAGGTGCTTATAGCAATCAGCCCCAGCATTTT. Translation: CASSLVGAYSNQPQHF.

There are a few counts of this clonotype. The rearrangement links TRBV20-1 to TRBJ1-4, with D possibly matching TRBD1 (6 bases). V lost 6 bases and J lost 7, with 18 bases in between. The CDR3 consists of 14 residues. CDR1 and CDR2 (germline): DFQATT, SNEGSKA (reference sequence). The CDR3: CSAKRKGGGEKLFF. In DNA form, the CDR3 reads TGCAGTGCCAAGAGGAAAGGGGGAGGTGAAAAACTGTTTTTT.

The CDR3, as DNA: TGTGCCAGCAGCCCCCGGACTAGCGGGAACCGGCCGGGGACCCAGTACTTC. Translated: CASSPRTSGNRPGTQYF. The V gene is TRBV4-2, the J gene TRBJ2-5; 12 bases match TRBD2. The J segment lost 7 bases and the V segment lost 4 bases, leaving 13 bases of the junction unmatched. The CDR3 covers 17 residues. Germline values: CDR1 LGHNA, CDR2 YNFKEQ.

This chain links TRBV29-1 with TRBJ2-1; D is uncertain. The CDR3 is 11 amino acids. V was shortened by 0 bases and J by 8 bases, with 5 bases between the two germline ends. The germline gives CDR1 SQVTM, CDR2 ANQGSEA. The CDR3 sequence: CSVEERDEQFF. CDR3 nucleotides: TGCAGCGTTGAAGAACGGGATGAGCAGTTCTTC.

The V gene is TRBV7-9, the J gene TRBJ2-5; the match to TRBD1 covers 10 bases. The CDR3 has 16 amino acids. Trimming cost V 5 bases and J 5 bases; bases outside gene matches: 11. Looked up from germline, CDR1 is SEHNR and CDR2 is FQNEAQ (reference sequence). The CDR3: CASSPTGGKGRETQYF. The DNA for the CDR3 is TGTGCCAGCAGCCCGACAGGGGGCAAGGGAAGGGAGACCCAGTACTTC.